This entry lists 25 T cell receptor beta chains sequenced from one sample in a study of cytomegalovirus exposure and HLA in healthy donors. Assay: immunoSEQ multiplex PCR; the TCRdb copy retains only in-frame clones and omits some. The repertoire holds some 84,000 clones, with approximately 91% as singletons. The sequenced sample was PBMCs. These receptors were collected from a man aged 25-45 years in good health and CMV-seronegative.

CDR3 residues: CSVDLGLAGEEYF. In nucleotides, the CDR3 is TGCAGCGTCGACCTGGGACTAGCGGGAGAGGAGTACTTC. The rearrangement links TRBV29-1 to TRBJ2-7; TRBD2 aligns across 14 bases. This CDR3 has 13 amino acids. Trimming took 6 bases from V and 11 from J; bases not matched to a gene: 9. Looked up from germline, CDR1 is SQVTM and CDR2 is ANQGSEA.

The chain employs TRBV5-6 and TRBJ2-2; unclear D gene. The germline V and J ends were trimmed by 2 bases and 7 bases, with 6 bases remaining between them. Germline V gene sequence: CDR1 SGHDT, CDR2 YYEEEE. This CDR3 comprises 12 residues. CDR3 bases: TGTGCCAGCAGCTTCGTCCTCGGGGAGCTGTTTTTT. It specifies CASSFVLGELFF.

This clone showed up just once. This specimen includes other DNA sequences encoding the same CDR3. V usage is TRBV19 and J usage is TRBJ1-5; D is perhaps TRBD1 (6 bases). CDR3 length equals 13 residues. Germline lookup yields CDR1 LNHDA and CDR2 SQIVND (reference sequence). This CDR3 is CASQDRNNQPQHF. The CDR3 DNA reads TGTGCTAGCCAAGACAGGAACAATCAGCCCCAGCATTTT. Full variable domain (rest looked up from reference TRBV19 and TRBJ1-5): DGGITQSPKYLFRKEGQNVTLSCEQNLNHDAMYWYRQDPGQGLRLIYYSQIVNDFQKGDIAEGYSVSREKKESFPLTVTSAQKNPTAFYLCASQDRNNQPQHFGDGTRLSIL.

The gene calls are TRBV6-1 and TRBJ2-3; TRBD1 matches at 9 bases. V dropped 4 bases and J dropped 1; count of bases not matched to a gene: 3. Germline V CDR1 and CDR2: MNHNS, SASEGT. The CDR3 contains 15 residues. In nucleotides, the CDR3 is TGTGCCAGCAGTGCCCGGGACAGGGGCACAGATACGCAGTATTTT. Encoded protein: CASSARDRGTDTQYF.

The rearrangement joins TRBV5-7 to TRBJ2-7, with D uncertain. TRBV5-7 is recorded as an ORF, its role being uncertain. The CDR3 runs to 15 residues. V was pared by 4 bases and J by 1 base, with 15 bases between. Here the CDR3 DNA reads TGTGCCAGCAGCCTCGACTCGACCCTATCCTACGAGCAGTACTTC. This translates into CASSLDSTLSYEQYF.

The chain is built from TRBV11-2 and TRBJ2-7; 7 positions agree with TRBD2. This CDR3 region has 17 residues. V shed 2 bases, J shed 2 bases, and the junction held 12 bases outside the gene matches. The germline V gene encodes CDR1 SGHAT and CDR2 FQNNGV. DNA of the CDR3: TGTGCCAGCAGCTTAAGTTGGAGTCTAGCGGAAACCTACGAGCAGTACTTC. Its protein product is CASSLSWSLAETYEQYF.

The chain uses TRBV19 and TRBJ1-2; D not resolved. From germline, CDR1 is LNHDA and CDR2 SQIVND (reference sequence). CDR3 size: 13 residues. The V end was cut by 5 bases, the J end by 2 bases, with 9 bases between. The CDR3 DNA follows: TGTGCCAGTAGTCCCCCGGGGAACTATGGCTACACCTTC. Protein product: CASSPPGNYGYTF.

There are many counts of this clone. The chain recombines TRBV6-5 with TRBJ2-2, with 7 bases identical to TRBD1. The CDR3 contains 15 residues. Looked up from germline, CDR1 is MNHEY and CDR2 is SVGAGI. Trimming removed 4 bases from V and 1 base from J; junction bases left unmatched: 3. The CDR3 region is CASSSGTENTGELFF. In DNA, the CDR3 is TGTGCCAGCAGTTCCGGGACAGAGAACACCGGGGAGCTGTTTTTT.

The chain combines TRBV7-2 with TRBJ1-2, with TRBD1 matching over 9 bases. Trimming at V came to 3 bases and at J to 10 bases, leaving 12 bases not matched to a gene. Germline loops: CDR1 SGHTA, CDR2 FQGNSA. The CDR3 spans 15 residues. CDR3 amino acids: CASSFNIGTGPIYTF. CDR3 nucleotides: TGTGCCAGCAGCTTCAATATTGGGACAGGGCCTATCTACACCTTC.

The chain links TRBV2 to TRBJ1-5; D possibly corresponds to TRBD1 (6 bases). Between the trimmed V and J ends, which lost 3 bases and 11 bases, there was a span of 17 bases. Germline V lookup: CDR1 SNHLY, CDR2 FYNNEI. The CDR3 sequence is 14 residues long. Here the CDR3 DNA reads TGTGCCAGCAGTGACAGGGGCGGTTTCTGGGCCCAGCATTTT. This encodes CASSDRGGFWAQHF.

The rearrangement joins TRBV28 to TRBJ1-2; tentatively, D is TRBD1 (5 bases). The CDR3 runs 14 residues. The V gene's germline CDR1 is MDHEN and CDR2 SYDVKM. Trimming pared 4 bases from V and 6 bases from J, leaving 15 bases between. The CDR3 protein is CASSSLGGGDGYTF. In DNA, the CDR3 is TGTGCCAGCAGTTCCCTGGGGGGGGGAGATGGCTACACCTTC.

This clone was recorded only once. The J gene is TRBJ2-5, the V gene TRBV6-5; the match to TRBD1 covers 7 bases. This CDR3 region has 16 residues. The ends lost 4 bases at V and 3 bases at J; junction bases unmatched: 11. The germline CDR1 and CDR2 sequences are MNHEY and SVGAGI. This chain's CDR3 is CASSSTRGTAKETQYF. CDR3 in DNA: TGTGCCAGCAGTTCCACTCGAGGGACAGCTAAAGAGACCCAGTACTTC.

V is TRBV29-1 and J is TRBJ2-3; TRBD1 is a possible D gene (5 bases). Germline loops: CDR1 SQVTM, CDR2 ANQGSEA. The CDR3 length is 15 residues. The ends were cut back, 4 bases at V and 4 bases at J, with 18 bases in the middle. CDR3 in amino acids: CSVVLAGFSADTQYF. The CDR3 bases are TGCAGCGTTGTATTGGCAGGGTTTTCAGCAGATACGCAGTATTTT.

The chain employs TRBV18 and TRBJ2-2; D may be TRBD2 (6 bases). Per germline, CDR1 KGHSH and CDR2 LQKENI. The V end lost 3 bases, the J end lost 3 bases, and 17 bases lay between the germline ends. The CDR3 is 17 amino acids. DNA for the CDR3: TGTGCCAGCTCACCCCAGGGCGGCGGGGCCTACACCGGGGAGCTGTTTTTT. Translating gives CASSPQGGGAYTGELFF.

CDR3 protein: CASSFSGAGEQYF. The CDR3 bases are TGTGCCAGCAGCTTCTCCGGGGCGGGGGAGCAGTACTTC. The chain is built from TRBV11-3 and TRBJ2-7; D is possibly TRBD2 (6 bases). The CDR3 loop spans 13 amino acids. CDR1 is SGHNT, CDR2 YENEEA, per germline. Deletions cut 3 bases from V and 7 bases from J, with 13 bases between.

The chain joins TRBV6-1 to TRBJ1-5, with D maybe TRBD1 (6 bases). Germline CDR1 is MNHNS and CDR2 is SASEGT. The CDR3 totals 14 residues. Trimming took 7 bases from V and 9 from J, leaving 19 bases between them. This chain's CDR3 is CASTPLGGHSPQHF. The CDR3 DNA reads as TGTGCCAGCACACCATTAGGGGGTCATTCGCCCCAGCATTTT.

This chain connects TRBV5-1 to TRBJ2-1, with TRBD1 matching 11 bases. Germline V gene lookup returns CDR1 SGHRS and CDR2 YFSETQ. V shed 3 bases, J shed 8 bases, and the junction held 13 bases outside the gene matches. The CDR3 is 17 residues long. This CDR3 is CASSSRIGTGGRDEQFF. The CDR3 region has the DNA TGCGCCAGCAGCTCGAGGATTGGGACAGGGGGTCGCGATGAGCAGTTCTTC.

This chain uses TRBV7-2 with TRBJ2-1, with D tentatively TRBD1 (8 bases). The germline V and J ends were trimmed by 6 bases and 10 bases, with 25 bases remaining between them. The CDR3 runs to 16 residues. Germline values: CDR1 SGHTA, CDR2 FQGNSA. CDR3 amino acids: CASRLGGVGGTGEQFF. For the CDR3, the DNA is TGTGCCAGCAGGCTAGGGGGTGTCGGGGGGACAGGAGAGCAGTTCTTC. Full variable domain (rest looked up from reference TRBV7-2 and TRBJ2-1): GAGVSQSPSNKVTEKGKDVELRCDPISGHTALYWYRQSLGQGLEFLIYFQGNSAPDKSGLPSDRFSAERTGGSVSTLTIQRTQQEDSAVYLCASRLGGVGGTGEQFFGPGTRLTVL.

This chain uses TRBV5-1 with TRBJ2-6, with D perhaps matching TRBD1 (6 bases). The CDR3 length is 16 residues. The V end was cut by 4 bases, the J end by 2 bases, with 13 bases between. In germline, CDR1 is SGHRS, CDR2 YFSETQ. For the CDR3, the DNA is TGCGCCAGCAGCCCGCCAAAGGGGGCTGGGGCCAACGTCCTGACTTTC. It encodes CASSPPKGAGANVLTF.

The chain couples TRBV7-8 to TRBJ2-3; 8 bases are shared with TRBD1. Germline-derived CDR1 and CDR2 are SGHVS and FQNEAQ. J lost 1 base, V lost 4 bases, and 4 bases had no gene match. The CDR3 consists of 15 residues. Here the CDR3 reads CASSSQDRGTDTQYF. The CDR3 DNA follows: TGTGCCAGCAGCTCACAGGACAGGGGCACAGATACGCAGTATTTT.

Only one count was recorded for this clone. J is TRBJ2-1 and V is TRBV6-5, with 13 bases that match TRBD2. Looked up from germline, CDR1 is MNHEY and CDR2 is SVGAGI. The CDR3 runs 15 residues. Trimming cost V 6 bases and J 8 bases; bases outside gene matches: 7. The CDR3: CASSPGLAGAYEQFF. DNA for the CDR3: TGTGCCAGCAGCCCAGGACTAGCGGGAGCGTATGAGCAGTTCTTC.

This sequence joins TRBV29-1 and TRBJ1-5; possible D gene TRBD1, 6 bases. This CDR3 has 13 amino acids. Germline V CDR1 and CDR2: SQVTM, ANQGSEA. V was trimmed by 6 bases and J by 3 bases, leaving 12 bases between them. The CDR3 spells CSVETGLNQPQHF. CDR3 sequence (DNA): TGCAGCGTCGAGACAGGACTCAATCAGCCCCAGCATTTT.

V usage is TRBV19 and J usage is TRBJ2-5; a possible D gene is TRBD1 (6 bases). Germline V CDR1 and CDR2: LNHDA, SQIVND (reference sequence). The CDR3 sequence is 14 residues long. Trimming took 3 bases from V and 2 from J, leaving 10 bases between them. CDR3 protein: CASSITGIQETQYF. CDR3 coding DNA: TGTGCCAGTAGTATCACAGGGATTCAAGAGACCCAGTACTTC. Filled out from reference TRBV19 and TRBJ2-5, the complete variable domain reads DGGITQSPKYLFRKEGQNVTLSCEQNLNHDAMYWYRQDPGQGLRLIYYSQIVNDFQKGDIAEGYSVSREKKESFPLTVTSAQKNPTAFYLCASSITGIQETQYFGPGTRLLVL.

V and J are TRBV27 and TRBJ1-2; D might be TRBD1 (5 bases). Per the germline V gene, CDR1 is MNHEY and CDR2 is SMNVEV (reference sequence). This CDR3 region has 15 residues. With 5 bases removed from V and 4 bases from J, the gap between germline ends came to 17 bases. The CDR3 spells CASSPRQGYTYGYTF. CDR3 nucleotide sequence: TGTGCCAGCAGTCCGAGGCAGGGCTATACCTATGGCTACACCTTC.

In its sample, this clone was seen once. CDR3 coding DNA: TGTGCCAGCAGCTTCGAACAGACCTACGAGCAGTACTTC. Its translation: CASSFEQTYEQYF. This chain links TRBV11-1 with TRBJ2-7; D remains ambiguous. Per the germline V gene, CDR1 is SGHAT and CDR2 is FQDESV (reference sequence). This CDR3 has 13 amino acids. Trimming shortened V by 3 bases and J by 2 bases, and 8 bases separated the two germline ends.